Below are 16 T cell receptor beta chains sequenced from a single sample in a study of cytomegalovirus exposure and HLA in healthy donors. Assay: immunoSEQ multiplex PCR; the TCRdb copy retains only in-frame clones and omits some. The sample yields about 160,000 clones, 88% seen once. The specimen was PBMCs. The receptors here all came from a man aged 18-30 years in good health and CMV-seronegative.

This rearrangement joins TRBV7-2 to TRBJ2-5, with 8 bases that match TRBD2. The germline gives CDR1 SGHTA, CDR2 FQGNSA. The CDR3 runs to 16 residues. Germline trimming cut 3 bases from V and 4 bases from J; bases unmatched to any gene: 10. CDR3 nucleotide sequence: TGTGCCAGCAGCTTTCCAGCTAGCGGGCTGGGAGAGACCCAGTACTTC. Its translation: CASSFPASGLGETQYF. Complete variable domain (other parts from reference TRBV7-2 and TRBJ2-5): GAGVSQSPSNKVTEKGKDVELRCDPISGHTALYWYRQSLGQGLEFLIYFQGNSAPDKSGLPSDRFSAERTGGSVSTLTIQRTQQEDSAVYLCASSFPASGLGETQYFGPGTRLLVL.

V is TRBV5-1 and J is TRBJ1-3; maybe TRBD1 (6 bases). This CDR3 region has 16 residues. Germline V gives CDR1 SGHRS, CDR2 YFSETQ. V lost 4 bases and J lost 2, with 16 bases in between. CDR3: CASSDRSRGTGNTIYF. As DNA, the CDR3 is TGCGCCAGCAGCGACAGGAGCCGAGGGACTGGAAACACCATATATTTT.

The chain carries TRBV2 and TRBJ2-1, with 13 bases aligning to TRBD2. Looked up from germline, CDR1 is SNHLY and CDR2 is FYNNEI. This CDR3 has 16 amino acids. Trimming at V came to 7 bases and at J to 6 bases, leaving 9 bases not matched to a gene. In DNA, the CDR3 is TGTGCCAGCAACAAGCTTACTAGCGGGGGGGCCAATGAGCAGTTCTTC. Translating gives CASNKLTSGGANEQFF.

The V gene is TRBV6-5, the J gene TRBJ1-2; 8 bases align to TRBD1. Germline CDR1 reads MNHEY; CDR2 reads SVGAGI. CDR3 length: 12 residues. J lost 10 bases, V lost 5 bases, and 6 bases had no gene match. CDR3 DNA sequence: TGTGCCAGCAGTAGGGGACAGGAGACCTACACCTTC. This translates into CASSRGQETYTF.

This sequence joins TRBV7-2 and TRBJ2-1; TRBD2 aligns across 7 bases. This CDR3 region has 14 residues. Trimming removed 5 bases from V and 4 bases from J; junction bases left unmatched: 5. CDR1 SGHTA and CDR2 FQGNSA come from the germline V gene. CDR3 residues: CASSLSGVYNEQFF. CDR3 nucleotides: TGTGCCAGCAGCCTGAGCGGGGTATACAATGAGCAGTTCTTC.

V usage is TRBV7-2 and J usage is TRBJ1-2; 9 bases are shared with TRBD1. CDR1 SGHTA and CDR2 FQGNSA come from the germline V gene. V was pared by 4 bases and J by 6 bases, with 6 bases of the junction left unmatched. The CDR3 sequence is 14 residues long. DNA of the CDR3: TGTGCCAGCAGCTCACGGACAGGGGAGCATGGCTACACCTTC. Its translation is CASSSRTGEHGYTF. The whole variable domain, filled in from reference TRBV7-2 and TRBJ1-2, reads GAGVSQSPSNKVTEKGKDVELRCDPISGHTALYWYRQSLGQGLEFLIYFQGNSAPDKSGLPSDRFSAERTGGSVSTLTIQRTQQEDSAVYLCASSSRTGEHGYTFGSGTRLTVV.

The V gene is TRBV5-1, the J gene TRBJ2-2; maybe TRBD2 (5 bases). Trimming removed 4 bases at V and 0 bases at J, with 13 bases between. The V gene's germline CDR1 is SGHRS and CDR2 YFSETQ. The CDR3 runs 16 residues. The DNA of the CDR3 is TGCGCCAGCAGCCTCTCCCTAGCCTCGAACACCGGGGAGCTGTTTTTT. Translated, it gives CASSLSLASNTGELFF.

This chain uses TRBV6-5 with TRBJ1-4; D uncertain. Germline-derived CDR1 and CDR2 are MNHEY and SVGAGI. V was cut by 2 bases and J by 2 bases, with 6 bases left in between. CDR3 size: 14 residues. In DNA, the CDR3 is TGTGCCAGCAGTTACGGCGGCACTAATGAAAAACTGTTTTTT. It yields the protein CASSYGGTNEKLFF.

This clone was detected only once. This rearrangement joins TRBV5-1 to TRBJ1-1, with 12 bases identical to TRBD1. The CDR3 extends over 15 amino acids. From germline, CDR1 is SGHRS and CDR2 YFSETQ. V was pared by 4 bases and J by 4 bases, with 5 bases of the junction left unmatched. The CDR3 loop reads CASSEGTGGGTEAFF. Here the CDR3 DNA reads TGCGCCAGCAGCGAAGGGACAGGGGGCGGCACTGAAGCTTTCTTT. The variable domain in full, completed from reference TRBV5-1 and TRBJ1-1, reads KAGVTQTPRYLIKTRGQQVTLSCSPISGHRSVSWYQQTPGQGLQFLFEYFSETQRNKGNFPGRFSGRQFSNSRSEMNVSTLELGDSALYLCASSEGTGGGTEAFFGQGTRLTVV.

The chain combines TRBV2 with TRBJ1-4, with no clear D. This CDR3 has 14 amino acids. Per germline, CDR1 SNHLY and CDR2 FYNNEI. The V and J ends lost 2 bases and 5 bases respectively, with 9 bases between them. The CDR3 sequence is CASSERQRNEKLFF. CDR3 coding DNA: TGTGCCAGCAGTGAACGACAAAGAAATGAAAAACTGTTTTTT.

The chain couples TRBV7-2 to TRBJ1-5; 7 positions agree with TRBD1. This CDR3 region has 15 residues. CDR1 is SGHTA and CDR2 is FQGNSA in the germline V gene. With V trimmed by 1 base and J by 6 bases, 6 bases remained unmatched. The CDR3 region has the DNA TGTGCCAGCAGCTTAGGACTGACAGGGTTTCAGCCCCAGCATTTT. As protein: CASSLGLTGFQPQHF.

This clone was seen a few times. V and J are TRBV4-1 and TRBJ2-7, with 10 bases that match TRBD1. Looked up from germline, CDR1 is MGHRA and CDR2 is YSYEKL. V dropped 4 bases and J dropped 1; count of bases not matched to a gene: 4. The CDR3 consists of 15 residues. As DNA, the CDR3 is TGCGCCAGCAGCCCCGGGACAGGGGTGTCCTACGAGCAGTACGTC. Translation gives CASSPGTGVSYEQYV.

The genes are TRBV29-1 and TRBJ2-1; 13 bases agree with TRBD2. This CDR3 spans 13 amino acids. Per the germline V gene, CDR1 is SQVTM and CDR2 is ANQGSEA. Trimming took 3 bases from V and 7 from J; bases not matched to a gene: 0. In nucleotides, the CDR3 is TGCAGCGTTGAGACTAGCGGGAGGAATGAGCAGTTCTTC. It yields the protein CSVETSGRNEQFF.

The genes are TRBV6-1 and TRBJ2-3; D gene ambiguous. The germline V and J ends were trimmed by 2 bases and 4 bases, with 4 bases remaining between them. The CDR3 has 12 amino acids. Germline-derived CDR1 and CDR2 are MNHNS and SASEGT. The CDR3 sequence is CASSEQSDTQYF. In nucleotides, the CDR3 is TGTGCCAGCAGTGAACAATCAGATACGCAGTATTTT.

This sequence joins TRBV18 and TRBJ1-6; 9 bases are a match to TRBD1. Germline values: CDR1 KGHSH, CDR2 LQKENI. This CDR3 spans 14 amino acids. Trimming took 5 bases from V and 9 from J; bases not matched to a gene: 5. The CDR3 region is CASSEGQGPSPLHF. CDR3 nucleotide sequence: TGTGCCAGCTCAGAGGGACAGGGACCTTCACCCCTCCACTTT.

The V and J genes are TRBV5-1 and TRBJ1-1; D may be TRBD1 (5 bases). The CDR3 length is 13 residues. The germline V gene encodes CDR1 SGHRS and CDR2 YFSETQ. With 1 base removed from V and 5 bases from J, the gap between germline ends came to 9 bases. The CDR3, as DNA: TGCGCCAGCAGCTTGACAGGTAAAACTGAAGCTTTCTTT. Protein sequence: CASSLTGKTEAFF.